Here is one T cell receptor (beta chain) with its context. Source study methods: Amplifying reference gene primers gave estimates of nucleated cell counts. The method was immunoSEQ multiplex PCR; TCRdb's version includes in-frame clones alone and lacks a portion of them. Clone size and V and J calls were adopted from that table, with D and trimming inferred from the DNA. The sample contains around 150,000 clones, 60% to 80% of which appear only once. The source of the sample is a study of blood T cell repertoires in COVID-19. Study background: Specimens from acute and convalescent COVID-19 originated in the United States, Italy and Spain. PBMCs, B-cell-depleted T cells, or T cells provided the cDNA or gDNA that made up the material.

The CDR3 contains 15 residues. Unmatched junction bases numbered 4, after V lost 6 bases and J lost 1 base. Germline CDR1 and CDR2: SGHTA and FQGNSA. Sequencing was done on a sample of peripheral blood. The origin of this receptor is a man aged 60 to 69 who had recovered from COVID-19. The rearrangement uses TRBV7-2 and TRBJ2-7, with 12 bases aligning to TRBD2. The CDR3 spells CASRPGLAGSYEQYF. In nucleotides, the CDR3 is TGTGCCAGCAGACCAGGACTAGCGGGGTCCTACGAGCAGTACTTC.